Below are 5 T cell receptor beta chains sequenced from a single sample in a study of blood T cells in healthy people across ages. A second roughly 6 to 12 cycle PCR used barcoded and J-beta primers. MiXCR, applied by TCRdb to the 5' RACE reads, yields one record per CDR3 protein. The sample holds about 1.8 million distinct CDR3 sequences; about 50% are singletons and the top ten take less than 2.5%. The sample comprised blood. Source of these receptors: a woman aged 40 to 50 in good health.

V usage is TRBV6-2 or TRBV6-3 and J usage is TRBJ1-2; TRBD1 matches at 7 bases. The CDR3 loop spans 12 amino acids. V lost 4 bases, J lost 10 bases, and 6 bases stayed unmatched. Germline V gives CDR1 MNHEY, CDR2 SVGEGT. CDR3: CASSSQGWIYTF. In DNA form, the CDR3 reads TGTGCCAGCAGTTCACAGGGGTGGATCTACACCTTC.

V gene TRBV20-1 combines with J gene TRBJ2-1; perhaps D is TRBD1 or TRBD2 (5 bases each). This CDR3 is 12 amino acids long. Germline CDR1 reads DFQATT; CDR2 reads SNEGSKA (reference sequence). The CDR3 sequence is CTGGSSYNEQFF. The CDR3 bases are TGCACTGGGGGAAGCTCCTACAATGAGCAGTTCTTC.

In its sample, this clonotype was seen many times. The germline gene is not matched at one end of the junction; a read error may be the cause. Here the CDR3 DNA reads TGCAGCGCTGAAGGGGGGGGGCCTGCTGAGCAGTTCTTC. As protein: CSAEGGGPAEQFF. This chain uses TRBV29-1 with TRBJ2-1, with a possible D match to TRBD2 (7 bases). Germline-derived CDR1 and CDR2 are SQVTM and ANQGSEA. The CDR3 runs to 13 residues.

V and J are TRBV6-2 or TRBV6-3 and TRBJ2-1; D uncertain. Germline V gene lookup returns CDR1 MNHEY and CDR2 SVGEGT. This CDR3 spans 14 amino acids. V gave up 0 bases and J gave up 3 bases, with 6 bases separating them. This chain's CDR3 is CASSYSSDYNEQFF. The CDR3 nucleotides are TGTGCCAGCAGTTACTCTTCGGACTACAATGAGCAGTTCTTC.

The chain combines TRBV21-1 with TRBJ2-1; the table's D call, TRBD1, has no DNA check behind it. TRBV21-1 is shown as a pseudogene. The CDR3 loop spans 16 amino acids. The CDR3 loop is CASRYPQDNEYNEQFF. CDR3 coding DNA: TGTGCCAGCAGGTATCCTCAGGACAATGAGTACAATGAGCAGTTCTTC.